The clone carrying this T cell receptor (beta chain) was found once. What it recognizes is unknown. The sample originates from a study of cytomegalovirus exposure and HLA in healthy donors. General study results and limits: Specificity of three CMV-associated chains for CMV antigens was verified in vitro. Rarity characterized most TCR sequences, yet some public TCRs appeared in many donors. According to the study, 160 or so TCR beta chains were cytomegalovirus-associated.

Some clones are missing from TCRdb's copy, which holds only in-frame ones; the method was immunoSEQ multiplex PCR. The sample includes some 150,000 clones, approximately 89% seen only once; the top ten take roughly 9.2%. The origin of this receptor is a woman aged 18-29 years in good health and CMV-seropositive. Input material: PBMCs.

The CDR3 nucleotides read TGCGCCGGCGGACAGGGGGCCTTTAGCACTGAAGCTTTCTTT. Translated, it gives CAGGQGAFSTEAFF. The J gene is TRBJ1-1, the V gene TRBV23-1, with 11 bases identical to TRBD1. TRBV23-1 is an open reading frame whose function is uncertain. V was clipped by 11 bases and J by 4 bases; unmatched bases: 9. The CDR3 totals 14 residues.